The T cell receptor beta chain under discussion was sequenced for a study of blood T cell repertoires in COVID-19. Study at large: Sites across the United States, Italy and Spain contributed samples from acute and convalescent COVID-19. Nucleic acid was either cDNA or gDNA, and it came from T cells, B-cell-depleted T cells, or PBMCs.

In Seattle, patients joined the study during active infection and were tracked longitudinally. Trimming took 2 bases from V and 2 from J; bases not matched to a gene: 3. Per the germline V gene, CDR1 is GTSNPN and CDR2 is SVGIG (reference sequence). The CDR3 extends over 14 amino acids. Data came from immunoSEQ multiplex PCR; TCRdb stores just in-frame clones and leaves some out. The sample has 100,000 to 150,000 clones, approximately 90% seen once. Sequencing was done on a sample of peripheral blood. The clonotype comes from a man aged 55 to 70 with COVID-19, enrolled during active disease. This chain uses TRBV30 with TRBJ1-5, with 7 bases aligning to TRBD1. CDR3 nucleotides: TGTGCCTGGAGTCGGGACAGTGGCAATCAGCCCCAGCATTTT. Amino acids: CAWSRDSGNQPQHF.